Listed below are T cell receptor beta chains from one sample, sequenced in a study of Ad26.COV2.S vaccination and SARS-CoV-2 variants. The method was immunoSEQ multiplex PCR; TCRdb's version includes in-frame clones alone and lacks a portion of them. The sample lists about 400,000 clones; approximately 90% were seen once. Material: peripheral blood, obtained in a trial of Ad26.COV2.S vaccine versus placebo. The receptor set was obtained from a person between 18 and 65 years old who received the Ad26.COV2.S COVID-19 vaccine or a placebo. The CDR3 runs from the conserved cysteine through the conserved F or W. The D gene is left open where the match is weak. For some rows the clone size is stated as once, few or many, or as a class when expanded; others skip it.

d_call	v_call	j_call	clone_size	cdr3_nt	cdr3_aa
TRBD1	TRBV6-6	TRBJ2-2	.	TGTGCCAGCAGTGGGACAGGGGGCGTCGCCGGGGAGCTGTTTTTT	CASSGTGGVAGELFF
TRBD1	TRBV4-1	TRBJ1-5	.	TGCGCCAGCAGCCCGAGAGACAGGGGGATCAATCAGCCCCAGCATTTT	CASSPRDRGINQPQHF
TRBD2	TRBV5-4	TRBJ2-3	.	TGTGCCAGCAGCTTGGGGCTAGCGGGGGGGCGAGATACGCAGTATTTT	CASSLGLAGGRDTQYF
TRBD1	TRBV7-8	TRBJ1-5	.	TGTGCCAGCAGCCCCGGGACAGAATATAATCAGCCCCAGCATTTT	CASSPGTEYNQPQHF
.	TRBV5-1	TRBJ1-4	.	TGCGCCAGCAGCAGGACCTACAGGTCGTCCAATGAAAAACTGTTTTTT	CASSRTYRSSNEKLFF
.	TRBV11-3	TRBJ2-1	.	TGTGCCAGCAGCTCAGGAGGTGGCGGAGAGCAGTTCTTC	CASSSGGGGEQFF
.	TRBV6-6	TRBJ1-6	.	TGTGCCAGCAGTTACGCAGGGGCGTCCAGTTCACCCCTCCACTTT	CASSYAGASSSPLHF
.	TRBV27	TRBJ2-7	.	TGTGCCAGCAGTTTAGCCCGGGGTAACAGGGAAGCGGGACAGTACTTC	CASSLARGNREAGQYF
.	TRBV19	TRBJ1-5	.	TGTGCCAGCTCGGCATGGAGAAGAAGAGATGGGGGCAATCAGCCCCAGCATTTT	CASSAWRRRDGGNQPQHF
TRBD2	TRBV6-5	TRBJ2-1	.	TGTGCCAGCATTCGAACGACTAGCGCTTCGGGTGAGCAGTTCTTC	CASIRTTSASGEQFF
TRBD2	TRBV4-1	TRBJ2-4	.	TGCGCCAGCAGCCAAGAACCTAGCGGGGCAATGGGCATTCAGTACTTC	CASSQEPSGAMGIQYF
.	TRBV19	TRBJ2-7	.	TGTGCCAGTAGTATCGGGGGCGGATGGGACGAGCAGTACTTC	CASSIGGGWDEQYF
TRBD2	TRBV4-3	TRBJ2-1	.	TGCGCCAGCAGCCAAGATCGAGTAGCGGGGGGCCGGTCACATGAGCAGTTCTTC	CASSQDRVAGGRSHEQFF
.	TRBV19	TRBJ2-5	.	TGTGCCAGTAGTTTACGACAGGTGGTTGGGGAGACCCAGTACTTC	CASSLRQVVGETQYF
TRBD1	TRBV5-4	TRBJ1-1	.	TGTGCCAGCAGCTTGCTCGGGACAGTAAACACTGAAGCTTTCTTT	CASSLLGTVNTEAFF
.	TRBV6-2/TRBV6-3	TRBJ2-3	.	TGTGCCAGCAGTCCCCGGGGGCTTAACACAGATACGCAGTATTTT	CASSPRGLNTDTQYF
TRBD1	TRBV4-3	TRBJ1-4	once	TGCGCCAGCAGCCAAGAAGGTACAGGGGTTAATGAAGAAAAACTGTTTTTT	CASSQEGTGVNEEKLFF
TRBD1	TRBV12-5	TRBJ1-5	.	TGTGCTAGTGGTTTGGTAAAGAGCAGGGGAGGGGGCAGAATCCTAAATCAGCCCCAGCATTTT	CASGLVKSRGGGRILNQPQHF
.	TRBV7-9	TRBJ1-2	.	TGTGCCAGCAGCTCCGACCACGAACAATATGGCTACACCTTC	CASSSDHEQYGYTF
.	TRBV7-8	TRBJ1-5	.	TGTGCCAGCAGCTTAGGGTGGGGGAACAATCAGCCCCAGCATTTT	CASSLGWGNNQPQHF
.	TRBV28	TRBJ1-6	once	TGTGCCAGCAGTTTGAGTCAGGGGAGGAATTCACCCCTCCACTTT	CASSLSQGRNSPLHF
.	TRBV5-8	TRBJ1-5	.	TGTGCCAGCAGCTTGTATCCGGTTCAGCCCCAGCATTTT	CASSLYPVQPQHF
.	TRBV10-2	TRBJ2-2	.	TGCGCCAGCAGTGGGTCCGGTGGGGTAGTTACCGGGGAGCTGTTTTTT	CASSGSGGVVTGELFF
TRBD1	TRBV27	TRBJ2-2	.	TGTGCCAGCAGTTTACTTCCGGGACAGGGTTTCGCCGGGGAGCTGTTTTTT	CASSLLPGQGFAGELFF
.	TRBV11-3	TRBJ2-5	.	TGTGCCAGCAGCTTAGGAGGGTCGGAGACCCAGTACTTC	CASSLGGSETQYF